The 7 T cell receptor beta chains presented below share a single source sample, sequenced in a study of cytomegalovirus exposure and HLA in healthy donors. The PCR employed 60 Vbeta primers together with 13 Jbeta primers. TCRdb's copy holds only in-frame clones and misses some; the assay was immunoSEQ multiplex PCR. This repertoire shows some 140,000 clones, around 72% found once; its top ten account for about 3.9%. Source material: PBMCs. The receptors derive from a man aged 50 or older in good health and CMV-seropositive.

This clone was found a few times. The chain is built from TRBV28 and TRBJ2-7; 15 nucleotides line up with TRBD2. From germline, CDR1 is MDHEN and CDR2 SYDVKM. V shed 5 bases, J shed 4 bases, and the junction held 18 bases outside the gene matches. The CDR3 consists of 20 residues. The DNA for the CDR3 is TGTGCCAGCAGTCACCTTACCTTCCGGACTAGCGGGAGGGCCGGGTACGAGCAGTACTTC. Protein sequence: CASSHLTFRTSGRAGYEQYF.

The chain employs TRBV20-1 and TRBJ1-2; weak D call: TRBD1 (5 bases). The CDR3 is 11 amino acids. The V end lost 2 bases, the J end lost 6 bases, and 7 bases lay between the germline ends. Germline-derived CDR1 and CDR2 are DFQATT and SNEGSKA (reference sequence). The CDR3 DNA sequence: TGCAGTGCTAGAAAACAGGATGGCTACACCTTC. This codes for CSARKQDGYTF.

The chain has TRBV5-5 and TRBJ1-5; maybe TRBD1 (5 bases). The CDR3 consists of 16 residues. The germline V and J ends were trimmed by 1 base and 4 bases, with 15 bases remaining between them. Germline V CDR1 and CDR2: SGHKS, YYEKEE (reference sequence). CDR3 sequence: CASSLSDSPNNQPQHF. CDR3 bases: TGTGCCAGCAGCTTGAGTGACAGTCCTAATAATCAGCCCCAGCATTTT.

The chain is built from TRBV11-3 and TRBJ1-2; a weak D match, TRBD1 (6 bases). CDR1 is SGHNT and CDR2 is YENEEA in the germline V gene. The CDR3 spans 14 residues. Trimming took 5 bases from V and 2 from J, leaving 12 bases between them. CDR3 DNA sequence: TGTGCCAGCAGCAAGGGGCAGGGGAACTATGGCTACACCTTC. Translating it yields CASSKGQGNYGYTF.

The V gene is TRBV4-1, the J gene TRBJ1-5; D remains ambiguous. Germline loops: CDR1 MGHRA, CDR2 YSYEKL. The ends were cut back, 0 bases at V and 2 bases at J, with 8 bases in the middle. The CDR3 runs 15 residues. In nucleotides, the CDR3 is TGCGCCAGCAGCCAAGAAGGAGGAGGCAATCAGCCCCAGCATTTT. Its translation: CASSQEGGGNQPQHF.

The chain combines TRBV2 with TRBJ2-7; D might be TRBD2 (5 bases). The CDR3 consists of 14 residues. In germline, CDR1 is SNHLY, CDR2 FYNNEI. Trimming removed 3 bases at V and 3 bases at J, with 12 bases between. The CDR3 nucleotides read TGTGCCAGCAGTGACCAGGACTTGGTCTACGAGCAGTACTTC. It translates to CASSDQDLVYEQYF.

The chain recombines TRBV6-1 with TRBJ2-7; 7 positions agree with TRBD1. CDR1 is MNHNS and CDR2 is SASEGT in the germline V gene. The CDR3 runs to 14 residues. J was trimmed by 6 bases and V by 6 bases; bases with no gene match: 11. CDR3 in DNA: TGTGCCAGCAGAGGGGGCAGGGCGAGCGGCGAGCAGTACTTC. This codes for CASRGGRASGEQYF.